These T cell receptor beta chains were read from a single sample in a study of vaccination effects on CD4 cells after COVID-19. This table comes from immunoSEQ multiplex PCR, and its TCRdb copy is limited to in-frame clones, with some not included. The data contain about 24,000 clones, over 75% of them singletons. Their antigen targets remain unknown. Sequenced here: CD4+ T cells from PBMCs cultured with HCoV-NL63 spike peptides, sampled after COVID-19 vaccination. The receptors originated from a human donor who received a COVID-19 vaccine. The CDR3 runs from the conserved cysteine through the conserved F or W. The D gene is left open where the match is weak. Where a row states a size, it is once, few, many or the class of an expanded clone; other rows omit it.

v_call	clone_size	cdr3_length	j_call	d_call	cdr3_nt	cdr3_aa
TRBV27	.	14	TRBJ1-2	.	TGTGCCAGCAGTTTATCACGCAGGGGAGGTGGCTACACCTTC	CASSLSRRGGGYTF
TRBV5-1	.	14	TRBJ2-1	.	TGCGCCAGCAGCTTGGACAGGGATTATAGTGAGCAGTTCTTC	CASSLDRDYSEQFF
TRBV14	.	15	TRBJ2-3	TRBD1	TGTGCCAGCAGCCAAGCGGGACAGGGGCGGGATACGCAGTATTTT	CASSQAGQGRDTQYF
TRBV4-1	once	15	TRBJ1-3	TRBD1	TGCGCCAGCAGCCAAGTGGGCAGGGGGGAAAACACCATATATTTT	CASSQVGRGENTIYF
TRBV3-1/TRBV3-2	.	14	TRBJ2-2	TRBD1	TGTGCCAGCAGCCGGGGACAGGGGACCGGGGAGCTGTTTTTT	CASSRGQGTGELFF
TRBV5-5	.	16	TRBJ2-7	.	TGTGCCAGCAGCCTAAGGGCCGGGTATGGGTCCTACGAGCAGTACTTC	CASSLRAGYGSYEQYF
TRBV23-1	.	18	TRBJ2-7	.	TGCGCCAGCAGTCAAAGGGAGGCGGGCCCCGGGTCCTCCTACGAGCAGTACTTC	CASSQREAGPGSSYEQYF
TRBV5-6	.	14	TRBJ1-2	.	TGTGCCAGCAGCTTGGGCCCAGGTCCCCCTGGCTACACCTTC	CASSLGPGPPGYTF
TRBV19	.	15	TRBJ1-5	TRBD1	TGTGCCAGTAGTAGAGCCGGGACAGGCTATCAGCCCCAGCATTTT	CASSRAGTGYQPQHF
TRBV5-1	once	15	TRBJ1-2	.	TGCGCCAGCAGCCCCTCCCCGACAGCTAACTATGGCTACACCTTC	CASSPSPTANYGYTF